Given below is one TCR beta chain in context. Its specificity is not known. Sequencing was performed with immunoSEQ multiplex PCR; in TCRdb, only in-frame clones are kept and a portion is missing. Of 75,000 to 80,000 clones in the sample, 65% to 85% were seen once. This sample is drawn from a study of OX40 agonist ivuxolimab in advanced cancers. On the study more broadly: Ivuxolimab is a fully human IgG2 antibody that activates OX40 (CD134).

From germline, CDR1 is SGHNT and CDR2 YYREEE (reference sequence). This CDR3 is 15 amino acids long. V was pared by 3 bases and J by 6 bases, with 5 bases of the junction left unmatched. Whole-study findings and limits: No antigen was identified for the clonally expanded peripheral T cells.

The chain links TRBV5-4 to TRBJ2-2, with TRBD2 matching over 10 bases. The sequences come from CD4+ or CD8+ T cells sorted from blood, collected in a trial of the OX40 agonist ivuxolimab. This sequence was found in an adult with an advanced solid tumor such as melanoma, head and neck, liver or kidney cancer. The CDR3 region has the DNA TGTGCCAGCAGCTCCTTAGCGGGGGGCCCCGGGGAGCTGTTTTTT. It is translated as CASSSLAGGPGELFF.